One sample yielded the 22 T cell receptor beta chains listed below, sequenced in a study of OX40 agonist ivuxolimab in advanced cancers. Sequencing used immunoSEQ multiplex PCR; TCRdb keeps in-frame clones, though not all of them. In the table there are around 40,000 clones, under 85% of which are singletons. Sequencing was performed on CD4+ or CD8+ T cells sorted from blood, taken in a trial of the OX40 agonist ivuxolimab. The origin of the receptors is an adult with an advanced solid tumor such as melanoma, head and neck, liver or kidney cancer.

The V gene is TRBV2, the J gene TRBJ2-7; D gene unclear. Trimming removed 2 bases at V and 2 bases at J, with 19 bases between. Germline CDR1 SNHLY, CDR2 FYNNEI. The CDR3 has 17 amino acids. In nucleotides, the CDR3 is TGTGCCAGCAGTGAATTTTACTCGGAGACCCAGACCTACGAGCAGTACTTC. Residues: CASSEFYSETQTYEQYF.

The V and J genes are TRBV6-6 and TRBJ1-1; D is unclear. Trimming removed 2 bases at V and 2 bases at J, with 6 bases between. This CDR3 comprises 13 residues. CDR1 and CDR2 from the germline V gene are MNHNY and SVGAGI (reference sequence). The CDR3, as DNA: TGTGCCAGCAGTTACGCGGCTAACACTGAAGCTTTCTTT. This encodes CASSYAANTEAFF.

V usage is TRBV5-4 and J usage is TRBJ1-5, with D perhaps TRBD1 (5 bases). The CDR3 contains 14 residues. V was clipped by 1 base and J by 7 bases, with 12 bases between them. CDR1 is SGHNT, CDR2 YYREEE, per germline (reference sequence). The CDR3 DNA reads as TGTGCCAGCAGCTTGAGCGGGGCAGGGCAGCCCCAGCATTTT. Translated, it gives CASSLSGAGQPQHF.

The chain combines TRBV5-4 with TRBJ2-7, with 8 bases lining up with TRBD2. The CDR3 covers 16 residues. The V and J ends lost 0 bases and 4 bases, in that order; junction bases with no gene match: 9. Germline lookup yields CDR1 SGHNT and CDR2 YYREEE (reference sequence). The DNA for the CDR3 is TGTGCCAGCAGCTTGGCTCAGGGTAGCGGGGCGTACGAGCAGTACTTC. It specifies CASSLAQGSGAYEQYF.

The V and J genes are TRBV19 and TRBJ2-7, with 8 bases identical to TRBD1. The trim removed 7 bases at V and 5 bases at J, leaving 7 bases unmatched. This CDR3 comprises 13 residues. Per the germline V gene, CDR1 is LNHDA and CDR2 is SQIVND (reference sequence). The CDR3 protein is CASNPGGFNEQYF. The CDR3 DNA is TGTGCCAGTAATCCAGGGGGCTTCAACGAGCAGTACTTC. Filled out from reference TRBV19 and TRBJ2-7, the complete variable domain reads DGGITQSPKYLFRKEGQNVTLSCEQNLNHDAMYWYRQDPGQGLRLIYYSQIVNDFQKGDIAEGYSVSREKKESFPLTVTSAQKNPTAFYLCASNPGGFNEQYFGPGTRLTVT.

V usage is TRBV10-1 and J usage is TRBJ2-7, with a weak D call TRBD2 (6 bases). Trimming cost V 0 bases and J 3 bases, with 9 bases left between them. This CDR3 comprises 14 residues. Looked up from germline, CDR1 is WNHNN and CDR2 is SYGVQD (reference sequence). The DNA for the CDR3 is TGCGCCAGCAGTGAGTCGGGGGGAGTCTACGAGCAGTACTTC. Translated: CASSESGGVYEQYF.

The chain joins TRBV7-9 to TRBJ2-3; TRBD2 agrees at 10 bases. The CDR3 runs 18 residues. The J segment lost 4 bases and the V segment lost 5 bases, leaving 15 bases of the junction unmatched. The V gene's germline CDR1 is SEHNR and CDR2 FQNEAQ (reference sequence). The CDR3 region has the DNA TGTGCCAGCAGCCCCCCTATGGGGACTAGCGAGGGCTCAGATACGCAGTATTTT. It specifies CASSPPMGTSEGSDTQYF. Variable domain in full (rest from reference TRBV7-9 and TRBJ2-3): DTGVSQNPRHKITKRGQNVTFRCDPISEHNRLYWYRQTLGQGPEFLTYFQNEAQLEKSRLLSDRFSAERPKGSFSTLEIQRTEQGDSAMYLCASSPPMGTSEGSDTQYFGPGTRLTVL.

The genes are TRBV5-1 and TRBJ2-1, with D tentatively TRBD2 (5 bases). Looked up from germline, CDR1 is SGHRS and CDR2 is YFSETQ. The V gene lost 5 bases and the J gene lost 5 bases, with 11 bases spanning the gap. This CDR3 has 13 amino acids. CDR3 protein: CASSPVGDNEQFF. The CDR3 DNA sequence: TGCGCCAGCAGTCCCGTCGGGGACAATGAGCAGTTCTTC.

The chain carries TRBV6-5 and TRBJ2-1; D ambiguous. The CDR3 contains 15 residues. Germline CDR1 and CDR2: MNHEY and SVGAGI. Trimming left V 4 bases short and J 9 bases short, with 19 bases between. The CDR3 loop is CASSLVTGGNSEQFF. The DNA for the CDR3 is TGTGCCAGCAGTTTGGTTACGGGCGGAAACAGTGAGCAGTTCTTC.

The chain combines TRBV7-6 with TRBJ2-1, with TRBD1 matching over 12 bases. Germline lookup yields CDR1 SGHVS and CDR2 FNYEAQ. This CDR3 region has 17 residues. V lost 1 base to trimming and J lost 7 bases; unmatched junction nucleotides: 8. CDR3 nucleotides: TGTGCCAGCAGCTTAGTAGGCGGGGACAGGGGGCTGAATGAGCAGTTCTTC. As protein: CASSLVGGDRGLNEQFF.

The J gene is TRBJ1-2, the V gene TRBV27, with D perhaps matching TRBD1 (6 bases). The V end was cut by 3 bases, the J end by 4 bases, with 15 bases between. There are 15 residues in the CDR3. Germline lookup yields CDR1 MNHEY and CDR2 SMNVEV (reference sequence). The CDR3 protein is CASSLYPGAGYGYTF. The CDR3 nucleotides read TGTGCCAGCAGTTTGTATCCGGGGGCGGGCTATGGCTACACCTTC.

The chain employs TRBV23-1 and TRBJ1-3, with TRBD1 matching 10 bases. TRBV23-1 is classed as an ORF, of uncertain function. The junction had 4 bases not matched to a gene; V was cut back by 2 bases and J by 0 bases. The CDR3 has 17 amino acids. This chain's CDR3 is CASSQRDRGFSGNTIYF. The CDR3 DNA is TGCGCCAGCAGTCAAAGGGACAGGGGATTCTCTGGAAACACCATATATTTT.

The CDR3 region is CASSPGSTEAFF. DNA of the CDR3: TGTGCCAGTAGTCCGGGGAGCACTGAAGCTTTCTTT. The chain employs TRBV19 and TRBJ1-1; no clear D. This CDR3 contains 12 residues. Germline V gene data show CDR1 as LNHDA and CDR2 as SQIVND (reference sequence). V was cut by 5 bases and J by 4 bases, with 8 bases left in between.

The chain has TRBV7-7 and TRBJ2-5; D is ambiguous. V lost 2 bases, J lost 1 base, and 5 bases lay in between. This CDR3 contains 13 residues. Germline V CDR1 and CDR2: SSHAT, FNYEAQ (reference sequence). The CDR3 reads CASSLNSQETQYF. CDR3 DNA sequence: TGTGCCAGCAGCTTAAACAGCCAAGAGACCCAGTACTTC.

J is TRBJ2-2 and V is TRBV11-2; D ambiguous. The CDR3 has 12 amino acids. V was pared by 5 bases and J by 2 bases, with 3 bases between. Per germline, CDR1 SGHAT and CDR2 FQNNGV. CDR3 sequence: CASSANTGELFF. As DNA, the CDR3 is TGTGCCAGCAGCGCAAACACCGGGGAGCTGTTTTTT.

V and J are TRBV4-1 and TRBJ1-3; D call uncertain. Germline CDR1 is MGHRA and CDR2 is YSYEKL. V was clipped by 0 bases and J by 2 bases, with 2 bases between them. The CDR3 runs 13 residues. The CDR3 DNA reads TGCGCCAGCAGCCAAGATACTGGAAACACCATATATTTT. This gives the protein CASSQDTGNTIYF.

The chain uses TRBV7-9 and TRBJ1-2, with unresolved D. CDR1 is SEHNR, CDR2 FQNEAQ, per germline (reference sequence). Deletions cut 2 bases from V and 3 bases from J, with 10 bases between. CDR3 length: 14 residues. The CDR3 is CASSLSGLDYGYTF. In nucleotides, the CDR3 is TGTGCCAGCAGCTTAAGCGGACTGGACTATGGCTACACCTTC.

The rearrangement joins TRBV5-5 to TRBJ1-1; maybe TRBD1 (6 bases). This CDR3 has 14 residues. Germline V lookup: CDR1 SGHKS, CDR2 YYEKEE (reference sequence). V lost 4 bases, J lost 7 bases, and 17 bases lay in between. CDR3 bases: TGTGCCAGCAGCGGTTACAGGGTGGGGATTGAAGCTTTCTTT. Amino acids: CASSGYRVGIEAFF.

The V gene is TRBV28, the J gene TRBJ1-2; 7 bases fit TRBD1. Trimming at V came to 5 bases and at J to 1 base, leaving 19 bases not matched to a gene. The germline V gene has CDR1 MDHEN and CDR2 SYDVKM. The CDR3 runs 19 residues. This CDR3 reads CASSPPAGTAHAFNYGYTF. The CDR3 DNA is TGTGCCAGCAGTCCGCCTGCCGGGACAGCTCACGCCTTTAACTATGGCTACACCTTC.

The J gene is TRBJ1-2, the V gene TRBV5-6, with 7 positions matching TRBD1. The germline gives CDR1 SGHDT, CDR2 YYEEEE. J lost 8 bases, V lost 4 bases, and 14 bases had no gene match. The CDR3 is 15 residues long. The CDR3 spells CASSIVAQGLFGYTF. DNA of the CDR3: TGTGCCAGCAGCATTGTGGCACAGGGGCTTTTCGGCTACACCTTC.

The chain is built from TRBV29-1 and TRBJ2-3; perhaps TRBD2 as D (5 bases). The V and J ends lost 1 base and 1 base respectively, with 9 bases between them. Germline assignment: CDR1 SQVTM and CDR2 ANQGSEA. This CDR3 has 14 residues. For the CDR3, the DNA is TGCAGCGTTGAAGGAGGGCAGGGCACAGATACGCAGTATTTT. Its protein product is CSVEGGQGTDTQYF.

The chain joins TRBV6-1 to TRBJ1-2, with 8 nucleotides matching TRBD1. The germline V gene encodes CDR1 MNHNS and CDR2 SASEGT. This CDR3 region has 15 residues. With V trimmed by 5 bases and J by 2 bases, 7 bases remained unmatched. Written as DNA, the CDR3 is TGTGCCAGCAGTCAAGGACAGGGACCCAACTATGGCTACACCTTC. This encodes CASSQGQGPNYGYTF.